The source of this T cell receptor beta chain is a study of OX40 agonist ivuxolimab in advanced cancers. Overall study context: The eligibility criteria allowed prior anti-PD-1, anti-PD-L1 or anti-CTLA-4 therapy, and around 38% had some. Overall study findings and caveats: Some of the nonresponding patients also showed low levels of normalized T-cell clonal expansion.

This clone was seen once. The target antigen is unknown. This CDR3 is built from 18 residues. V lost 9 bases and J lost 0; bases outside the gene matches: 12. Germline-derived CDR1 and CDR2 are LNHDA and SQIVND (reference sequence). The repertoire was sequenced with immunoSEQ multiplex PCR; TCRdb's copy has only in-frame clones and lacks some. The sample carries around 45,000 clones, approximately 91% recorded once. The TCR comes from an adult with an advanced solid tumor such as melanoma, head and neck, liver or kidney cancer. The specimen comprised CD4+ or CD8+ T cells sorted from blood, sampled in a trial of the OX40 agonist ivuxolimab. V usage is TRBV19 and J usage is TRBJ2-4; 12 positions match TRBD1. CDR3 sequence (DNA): TGTGCCAGCCAAACCGGGACAGGGGGCTCTCTAGCCAAAAACATTCAGTACTTC. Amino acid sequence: CASQTGTGGSLAKNIQYF.